The entry that follows covers one T cell receptor beta chain sequence. No antigen is known for it. This specimen comes from a study of T cell responses to AZD1222 COVID-19 vaccine. The study, taken as a whole, reports: After the peak T cell response, and only then, were repertoires sampled. Among vaccine-associated CD4 TCRs, coverage spanned spike, with dominance at 160-218 and 743-854. Increases in Spike-specific TCR breadth and depth were seen after two AZD1222 doses. Close to half of spike-specific TCRs reportedly recognize unmutated variant regions.

V lost 6 bases to trimming and J lost 7 bases, with 16 bases between them. The CDR3 length is 13 residues. Per the germline V gene, CDR1 is LGHDT and CDR2 is YNNKEL (reference sequence). The repertoire was sequenced with immunoSEQ multiplex PCR; TCRdb's copy has only in-frame clones and lacks some. The repertoire includes approximately 210,000 clones, about 95% of them detected once, and 1.7% sits in the top ten. The TCR was taken from an adult who received the MenACWY meningococcal vaccine as a control. The material was peripheral blood, obtained 28 days after the second dose of the MenACWY control vaccine. V gene TRBV3-1 (or the pseudogene TRBV3-2) combines with J gene TRBJ2-7; D could derive from TRBD1 or TRBD2 (6 bases each). In DNA, the CDR3 is TGTGCCAGCAGTTCGAGGGGGGCGGGTGAGCAGTACTTC. This codes for CASSSRGAGEQYF.